The present T cell receptor beta chain was sequenced within a study of identical twins. Whole-study findings and limits: Memory repertoires lacked the insertion deficit that abundant cord blood beta clonotypes showed. In beta out-of-frame sequences, the excess sharing between twins was weaker.

Template switching supplied a universal primer site; unique molecular identifiers were carried on the cDNA. TCRdb re-called the 5' RACE reads with MiXCR, one entry per CDR3 protein. Of 460,000 or so distinct CDR3 sequences detected, 13% to 15% appear once; the ten largest clones hold roughly 0.56%. J lost 4 bases, V lost 0 bases, and 3 bases had no gene match. Germline CDR1 and CDR2: SGDLS and YYNGEE. The CDR3 runs to 15 residues. Worth noting for this clonotype: Antigen unknown.

Another study also made use of these data, one on yellow fever vaccine responses in identical twins.

The V gene is TRBV9, the J gene TRBJ2-7, with 11 bases matching TRBD2. The sample was CD4+ T cells sorted from blood. The sequence was collected from a woman under 30 in good health. The chain's CDR3 is CASSVGLAGRYEQYF. CDR3 nucleotide sequence: TGTGCCAGCAGCGTAGGACTAGCGGGACGTTACGAGCAGTACTTC.